This T cell receptor (delta chain) was obtained from a study of in vitro expanded adult blood gammadelta T cells (dated by TCRdb to about 2020). With regard to the full study: Sort purities ranging from roughly 93% to 100% Vgamma9Vdelta2 cells among T cells were obtained. The study compared the TCR repertoire of Vgamma9Vdelta2 T cells expanded in vitro with a mistletoe-extract drug against those expanded with HMBPP or zoledronate. Cells from each donor were stimulated separately with HMBPP, zoledronate or AbnobaViscum P, and the TRG and TRD CDR3 repertoires were sequenced for each condition. Three subjects were included in the TCR repertoire analysis.

The investigation overall reported the following: The TRDV2 repertoire shared between treatments was private to each donor, and multidimensional scaling clustered TRD repertoires by subject rather than stimulant. All repertoires came from in vitro expanded cultures of cells from healthy donors, not from patients treated with mistletoe. CDR3 length, diversity and J usage of AbnobaViscum P-expanded Vgamma9Vdelta2 repertoires were found to be similar to those of HMBPP- and zoledronate-expanded repertoires, which suggested a polyclonal response. Most of the top TRGV9 CDR3 clonotypes were public, as they were shared across donors and across all three stimulation conditions.

What this sample's treatment or condition label stands for: AbnobaViscum Pini, a non-fermented European mistletoe (Viscum album, pine host) extract drug, about 920 ug/mL. Live CD3+ TCRgammadelta+ Vgamma9+ Vdelta2+ T cells were FACS-sorted on a FACS Aria III after expansion. Before expansion, PBMC were pulsed with roughly 1,100 ug/mL AbnobaViscum P for one day and were then washed three times. The cultures were expanded for 14 days, and IL-2 was added again every 3 to 4 days. After the one-day stimulant pulse, cells were washed three times and then cultured in medium containing 100 U/mL IL-2. Peripheral blood mononuclear cells were isolated by Lymphoprep gradient centrifugation and cryopreserved in liquid nitrogen before culture. Receptors were amplified or captured by 5' RACE. For each sample, the RNeasy Micro Kit was used to extract RNA from 9,000 to 10,000 sorted cells. Libraries were built by template-switch reverse transcription followed by PCR amplification of the CDR3gamma and CDR3delta regions. The amplicons were sequenced on an Illumina MiSeq with the V2 300 kit, which gave 150 bp paired-end reads. The authors processed their data as follows. Read quality was checked with FastQC version 0.11.8. Reads were aligned to GenBank TRG or TRD reference genes with MiXCR version 3.0.3 to construct CDR3 sequences. MiXCR was run with default parameters, except that TRDD assembly used 3 consecutive nucleotides instead of 5. VDJtools version 1.2.1 with default settings was used for the repertoire analyses, which included normalized Shannon-Wiener diversity, clonotype tracking and multidimensional scaling. CDR3 sequences that were out of frame or contained stop codons were removed from analysis. TCRdb reprocessed the public data with the CATT caller; entries with the same nucleotide sequence were combined afterwards. What appears here as the V and J calls and clone size reflects TCRdb's work, not the paper's. The sample table holds 500 to 700 delta-chain clones, of which approximately 32% were seen once. The ten largest clones represent 28% of the sample.

V is trimmed back by 3 bases and J by 5 bases, and the junction contains 12 bases that no gene match accounts for. The germline V gene provides CDR1 GEAIGNYY and CDR2 EKD. Spanning cysteine to phenylalanine, the CDR3 consists of 18 amino acids. Only CDR3 DNA remains: 54 bases, in frame from the first base. This clone is labeled large (0.1 to 1%). Its cognate antigen has yet to be identified. Base qualities were left out, and no much larger clone turns up one base away. Sample: gamma-delta T cells from peripheral blood expanded in culture, taken from an in vitro culture stimulated with Abnoba P. The rearranged segments are TRDV2 and TRDJ2, with 12 bases in between that match TRDD3. The sequence was collected from an adult in good health. The CDR3 loop reads CACDAVRWGIRTTAQLFF. The DNA sequence is given as TGTGCCTGTGACGCAGTCCGCTGGGGGATACGCACCACAGCACAACTCTTCTTT.